The 30 T cell receptor beta chains reported below all come from one sample, sequenced in a study of cytomegalovirus exposure and HLA in healthy donors. Primers: 60 Vbeta forward and 13 Jbeta reverse. This table comes from immunoSEQ multiplex PCR, and its TCRdb copy is limited to in-frame clones, with some not included. The sample includes around 130,000 clones, about four fifths of them seen just once. The material sequenced was PBMCs. These receptors originate from a man aged 30 to 45 in good health and CMV-seronegative.

This clone showed up just once. The chain is built from TRBV27 and TRBJ2-3, with 9 bases lining up with TRBD2. The V segment lost 6 bases and the J segment 2 bases; nucleotides outside the gene matches: 6. Germline V gene data show CDR1 as MNHEY and CDR2 as SMNVEV (reference sequence). This CDR3 contains 15 residues. This chain's CDR3 is CASSLGLAATDTQYF. The CDR3 coding sequence is TGTGCCAGCAGCCTGGGACTAGCCGCCACAGATACGCAGTATTTT.

V gene TRBV2 combines with J gene TRBJ2-3; TRBD2 matches at 12 bases. The CDR3 totals 15 residues. Germline V CDR1 and CDR2: SNHLY, FYNNEI. After removal of 6 bases from V and 4 bases from J, the junction contained 5 bases not matched to a gene. Here the CDR3 DNA reads TGTGCCAGCAGGACGACTAGCGGGAGTGCAGATACGCAGTATTTT. Residues: CASRTTSGSADTQYF.

V and J are TRBV6-6 and TRBJ1-1; 9 nucleotides align to TRBD1. Germline V gene sequence: CDR1 MNHNY, CDR2 SVGAGI (reference sequence). The CDR3 length is 15 residues. The trim removed 7 bases at V and 0 bases at J, leaving 6 bases unmatched. CDR3 loop: CASKGTGYMNTEAFF. The CDR3 DNA is TGTGCCAGCAAGGGGACAGGGTACATGAACACTGAAGCTTTCTTT.

The V and J genes are TRBV4-1 and TRBJ1-5; possibly TRBD1 for D (5 bases). V lost 6 bases and J lost 1, with 13 bases in between. The germline V gene encodes CDR1 MGHRA and CDR2 YSYEKL. This CDR3 comprises 15 residues. CDR3 DNA sequence: TGCGCCAGCAGTCCGGGGGTTTGGAGCAATCAGCCCCAGCATTTT. As protein: CASSPGVWSNQPQHF.

The chain recombines TRBV5-1 with TRBJ2-2, with a tentative D call TRBD1 (6 bases). V lost 7 bases and J lost 3, with 10 bases in between. The CDR3 is made up of 13 amino acids. CDR1 and CDR2 (germline): SGHRS, YFSETQ. DNA of the CDR3: TGCGCCAGCTCGGCAGGGGACACCGGGGAGCTGTTTTTT. Translation: CASSAGDTGELFF.

CDR3: CASSLGAEKLFF. As DNA, the CDR3 is TGTGCCAGCAGCTTAGGAGCTGAAAAACTGTTTTTT. The V and J genes are TRBV7-9 and TRBJ1-4, with no clear D. Germline V gene lookup returns CDR1 SEHNR and CDR2 FQNEAQ (reference sequence). With 1 base removed from V and 7 bases from J, the gap between germline ends came to 4 bases. This CDR3 spans 12 amino acids.

The chain uses TRBV4-2 and TRBJ2-3, with a weak D call TRBD2 (6 bases). CDR1 and CDR2 (germline): LGHNA, YNFKEQ. The CDR3 consists of 16 residues. Trimming shortened V by 0 bases and J by 4 bases, and 14 bases separated the two germline ends. CDR3 sequence: CASSQDTGLSADTQYF. The CDR3 coding sequence is TGTGCCAGCAGCCAAGATACGGGACTTTCGGCAGATACGCAGTATTTT.

This clone occurred a few times. The V call is TRBV6-1, the J call TRBJ1-1; 9 bases are shared with TRBD1. J lost 4 bases, V lost 7 bases, and 7 bases had no gene match. The CDR3 has 14 residues. Germline CDR1 and CDR2: MNHNS and SASEGT. CDR3 loop: CASKIQGAVTEAFF. CDR3 nucleotides: TGTGCCAGCAAGATACAGGGGGCTGTCACTGAAGCTTTCTTT.

The CDR3 bases are TGTGCCAGCAGCTTCGACGCGGGAGGTCCCGGGGAGCTGTTTTTT. Translated, it gives CASSFDAGGPGELFF. The chain links TRBV5-6 to TRBJ2-2, with 8 bases lining up with TRBD2. The V segment lost 2 bases and the J segment 6 bases; nucleotides outside the gene matches: 6. The CDR3 contains 15 residues. The V gene's germline CDR1 is SGHDT and CDR2 YYEEEE.

This chain joins TRBV5-4 and TRBJ1-4; 7 bases match TRBD1. The ends lost 4 bases at V and 7 bases at J; junction bases unmatched: 10. Germline V gene lookup returns CDR1 SGHNT and CDR2 YYREEE (reference sequence). The CDR3 is made up of 15 amino acids. The CDR3 region has the DNA TGTGCCAGCAGCCCTCAGAAGGGGGCCGGTGAAAAACTGTTTTTT. Its translation: CASSPQKGAGEKLFF.

The chain is built from TRBV5-1 and TRBJ2-7; D unclear. The V end was cut by 0 bases, the J end by 7 bases, with 14 bases between. This CDR3 comprises 14 residues. In germline, CDR1 is SGHRS, CDR2 YFSETQ. Here the CDR3 reads CASSLAEVPTEQYF. The CDR3, as DNA: TGCGCCAGCAGCTTGGCCGAGGTCCCCACAGAGCAGTACTTC.

DNA for the CDR3: TGTGCCAGCAGTTTTCTAGCGGGGGGGTTCCCTCAAGAGACCCAGTACTTC. This codes for CASSFLAGGFPQETQYF. This chain links TRBV28 with TRBJ2-5; 12 nucleotides agree with TRBD2. The germline V gene has CDR1 MDHEN and CDR2 SYDVKM. The CDR3 has 17 residues. The V and J ends lost 3 bases and 2 bases, in that order; junction bases with no gene match: 7.

V gene TRBV5-1 combines with J gene TRBJ1-1; D may be TRBD1 (5 bases). The germline CDR1 and CDR2 sequences are SGHRS and YFSETQ. Trimming removed 0 bases from V and 1 base from J, with 13 bases in between. The CDR3 is made up of 16 amino acids. CDR3 nucleotide sequence: TGCGCCAGCAGCTTGGGGACGGGACTGCCGAACACTGAAGCTTTCTTT. Protein product: CASSLGTGLPNTEAFF.

The chain joins TRBV28 to TRBJ2-5; a weak D match, TRBD2 (5 bases). The germline CDR1 and CDR2 sequences are MDHEN and SYDVKM. V dropped 4 bases and J dropped 5 bases, with 17 bases sitting between them. The CDR3 contains 15 residues. Written as DNA, the CDR3 is TGTGCCAGCAGTTCCCCAACCGCGGGTGCCGAGACCCAGTACTTC. This encodes CASSSPTAGAETQYF.

The chain recombines TRBV6-5 with TRBJ2-6; the D is unclear. V was cut by 6 bases and J by 4 bases, with 7 bases left in between. Germline CDR1 MNHEY, CDR2 SVGAGI. This CDR3 has 13 amino acids. CDR3 residues: CASRQAGANVLTF. The CDR3 region has the DNA TGTGCCAGCAGGCAGGCGGGGGCCAACGTCCTGACTTTC.

The chain recombines TRBV7-8 with TRBJ1-1; D gene ambiguous. CDR3 length: 13 residues. Germline V gives CDR1 SGHVS, CDR2 FQNEAQ. V was cut by 5 bases and J by 1 base, with 8 bases left in between. DNA for the CDR3: TGTGCCAGCAGCATACTCCCGAACACTGAAGCTTTCTTT. Its translation: CASSILPNTEAFF.

This rearrangement joins TRBV10-3 to TRBJ2-7; TRBD2 matches 13 bases. V shed 6 bases and J 4 bases; nucleotides not matched to a gene: 3. The CDR3 length is 14 residues. Germline CDR1 and CDR2: ENHRY and SYGVKD. CDR3 residues: CAIRGLAGSYEQYF. Here the CDR3 DNA reads TGTGCCATCAGGGGACTAGCGGGGAGTTACGAGCAGTACTTC.

This chain links TRBV13 with TRBJ1-1; 9 bases map to TRBD1. The CDR3 is 17 residues long. Germline V gives CDR1 PRHDT, CDR2 FYEKMQ (reference sequence). With V trimmed by 6 bases and J by 5 bases, 16 bases remained unmatched. In nucleotides, the CDR3 is TGTGCCAGCAGGGGACCGGGACAGGGCGAAGTAAGAACTGAAGCTTTCTTT. Amino acid sequence: CASRGPGQGEVRTEAFF.

The V call is TRBV2, the J call TRBJ2-7; D perhaps matches TRBD2 (6 bases). Germline lookup yields CDR1 SNHLY and CDR2 FYNNEI. The CDR3 is made up of 17 amino acids. Trimming stripped 5 bases from V and 0 bases from J, with 20 bases between. CDR3: CASSPRLLGRDSYEQYF. In nucleotides, the CDR3 is TGTGCCAGCAGTCCCCGCCTTTTAGGGCGGGACTCCTACGAGCAGTACTTC.

The chain is built from TRBV4-3 and TRBJ2-4; 12 bases map to TRBD2. This CDR3 is 16 amino acids long. CDR1 is LGHNA, CDR2 YSLEER, per germline. With V trimmed by 4 bases and J by 3 bases, 4 bases remained unmatched. The CDR3 DNA sequence: TGCGCCAGCAGCCTCACGACTAGCGGGGGCAAAAACATTCAGTACTTC. Amino acids: CASSLTTSGGKNIQYF.

This clone was recorded once. V is TRBV10-3 and J is TRBJ1-5, with D tentatively TRBD1 (5 bases). CDR1 and CDR2 (germline): ENHRY, SYGVKD. Trimming cost V 0 bases and J 9 bases, with 9 bases left between them. The CDR3 consists of 13 residues. CDR3 residues: CAISESGGRPQHF. CDR3 in DNA: TGTGCCATCAGTGAGTCTGGGGGGAGGCCCCAGCATTTT.

The chain couples TRBV5-1 to TRBJ2-5; the match to TRBD2 covers 13 bases. This CDR3 is 16 amino acids long. Germline V gene lookup returns CDR1 SGHRS and CDR2 YFSETQ. After removal of 0 bases from V and 5 bases from J, the junction contained 4 bases not matched to a gene. The CDR3 here is CASSLALAGGLETQYF. DNA for the CDR3: TGCGCCAGCAGCTTGGCACTAGCGGGGGGGCTTGAGACCCAGTACTTC.

The chain uses TRBV7-6 and TRBJ2-5, with TRBD1 identical over 8 bases. The closer fit of TRBJ2-7 to the DNA end suggests the J call may be wrong. Germline CDR1 SGHVS, CDR2 FNYEAQ. The CDR3 sequence is 14 residues long. Here the CDR3 reads CASSLGQGVLEQYF. As DNA, the CDR3 is TGTGCCAGCAGCCTTGGACAGGGAGTTCTCGAGCAGTACTTC.

The chain combines TRBV6-5 with TRBJ1-6; TRBD1 agrees at 9 bases. The CDR3 has 15 amino acids. V trimming: 5 bases; J trimming: 8 bases; junction bases outside the gene matches: 7. Germline V gives CDR1 MNHEY, CDR2 SVGAGI. In DNA, the CDR3 is TGTGCCAGCAGTCGTGACAGGGGGGTAGATTCACCCCTCCACTTT. Translation: CASSRDRGVDSPLHF.

The chain has TRBV27 and TRBJ2-7, with 9 nucleotides matching TRBD2. This CDR3 spans 17 amino acids. Germline trimming cut 5 bases from V and 0 bases from J; bases unmatched to any gene: 11. Germline V lookup: CDR1 MNHEY, CDR2 SMNVEV (reference sequence). For the CDR3, the DNA is TGTGCCAGCAGTCCCCAAATGACTAGCGGAACCTCCTACGAGCAGTACTTC. It translates to CASSPQMTSGTSYEQYF.

In its sample, this clone was seen once. J is TRBJ2-1 and V is TRBV5-1, with 7 bases aligning to TRBD2. V gave up 3 bases and J gave up 10 bases; unmatched junction bases: 4. The CDR3 spans 12 residues. Germline V gene sequence: CDR1 SGHRS, CDR2 YFSETQ. In nucleotides, the CDR3 is TGCGCCAGCAGCTCCTCAGCGGGAGAGCAGTTCTTC. Protein product: CASSSSAGEQFF.

The V gene is TRBV29-1, the J gene TRBJ2-2, with 10 bases aligning to TRBD2. There are 18 residues in the CDR3. Germline CDR1 and CDR2: SQVTM and ANQGSEA. Trimming cost V 4 bases and J 1 base; bases outside gene matches: 12. The CDR3 here is CSVALAGGLTGNTGELFF. The CDR3, as DNA: TGCAGCGTTGCCTTAGCGGGAGGCCTCACGGGGAACACCGGGGAGCTGTTTTTT.

This clone was seen at least ten times. This chain uses TRBV6-6 with TRBJ2-7, with 11 bases that match TRBD1. Looked up from germline, CDR1 is MNHNY and CDR2 is SVGAGI (reference sequence). The V segment lost 0 bases and the J segment 3 bases; nucleotides outside the gene matches: 1. The CDR3 has 15 amino acids. DNA for the CDR3: TGTGCCAGCAGTTACTCCGGGACAGGGGGCTACGAGCAGTACTTC. It codes for CASSYSGTGGYEQYF.

This clone was picked up a small number of times. The chain uses TRBV6-1 and TRBJ1-4; no clear D. In germline, CDR1 is MNHNS, CDR2 SASEGT. The CDR3 loop spans 16 amino acids. V gave up 1 base and J gave up 8 bases, with 17 bases separating them. The CDR3 DNA is TGTGCCAGCAGTGAAGAGGTGGGCAGTCGGTGGGAAAAACTGTTTTTT. Its translation is CASSEEVGSRWEKLFF.

The genes are TRBV2 and TRBJ1-5; D might be TRBD1 (6 bases). This CDR3 comprises 17 residues. Germline CDR1 reads SNHLY; CDR2 reads FYNNEI. Between the trimmed V and J ends, which lost 6 bases and 7 bases, there was a span of 25 bases. The CDR3 loop reads CASRRGAGLVSEQPQHF. CDR3 nucleotides: TGTGCCAGCAGGCGGGGGGCAGGACTAGTATCTGAGCAGCCCCAGCATTTT.